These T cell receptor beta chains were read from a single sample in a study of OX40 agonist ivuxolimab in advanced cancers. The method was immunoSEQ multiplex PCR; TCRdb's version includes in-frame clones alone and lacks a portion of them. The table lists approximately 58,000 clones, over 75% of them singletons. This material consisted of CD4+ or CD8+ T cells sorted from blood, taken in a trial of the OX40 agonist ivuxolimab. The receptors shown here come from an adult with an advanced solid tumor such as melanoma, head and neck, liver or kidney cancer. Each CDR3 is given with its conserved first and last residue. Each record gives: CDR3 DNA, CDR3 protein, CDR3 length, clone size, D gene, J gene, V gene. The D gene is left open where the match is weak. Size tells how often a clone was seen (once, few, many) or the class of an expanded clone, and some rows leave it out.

TGTGCCAGCAGTAGGGTAGGAACTAATGAAAAACTGTTTTTT CASSRVGTNEKLFF 14 - - TRBJ1-4 TRBV28
TGTGCCAGCAGAAGCCCAGGGGCGAATCAGCCCCAGCATTTT CASRSPGANQPQHF 14 - - TRBJ1-5 TRBV28
TGTGCCAGCAGTGGAGAGGGCAGGACTTTCTATGGCTACACCTTC CASSGEGRTFYGYTF 15 - - TRBJ1-2 TRBV6-1
TGTGCCAGCAGTGAAAGGGGCTCTGGGGCCAACGTCCTGACTTTC CASSERGSGANVLTF 15 - - TRBJ2-6 TRBV2
TGTGCCAGCAGCTTGGATGCAGGAGTGAACACTGAAGCTTTCTTT CASSLDAGVNTEAFF 15 - - TRBJ1-1 TRBV5-4
TGTGCCAGCAGCCCGCGACGACTAGCCCCCTACGAGCAGTACTTC CASSPRRLAPYEQYF 15 - TRBD2 TRBJ2-7 TRBV7-9
TGTGCCAGCAGCGTAACTTCCACCGGGACCGTTAACACCGGGGAGCTGTTTTTT CASSVTSTGTVNTGELFF 18 - - TRBJ2-2 TRBV9
TGTGCCAGTAGTATAGACGGGGTCGGGGAGCTGTTTTTT CASSIDGVGELFF 13 once - TRBJ2-2 TRBV19
TGTGCCAGCAGTGCAAGAAACAGGGGGCTATATAATTCACCCCTCCACTTT CASSARNRGLYNSPLHF 17 - TRBD1 TRBJ1-6 TRBV6-1
TGTGCCAGCAGCTATGCCGACAGTTACAATGAGCAGTTCTTC CASSYADSYNEQFF 14 - - TRBJ2-1 TRBV7-9
TGCGCCAGCAGTGAGCGTCGCCAACCGGGAGGCACAGATACGCAGTATTTT CASSERRQPGGTDTQYF 17 - - TRBJ2-3 TRBV10-2
TGTGCCAGCAGCAAAGGGTCCCTAGATAATGAGCAGTTCTTC CASSKGSLDNEQFF 14 - - TRBJ2-1 TRBV7-9
TGTGCTAGTGTACCTCAGGCAGGGACCTACAATGAGCAGTTCTTC CASVPQAGTYNEQFF 15 - - TRBJ2-1 TRBV12-5
TGCAGCGTTGACAGGCAGGGGGAGCTGTTTTTT CSVDRQGELFF 11 - - TRBJ2-2 TRBV29-1
TGTGCCAGCAGCTTTTCAGGGGGCTTGGAGACCCAGTACTTC CASSFSGGLETQYF 14 - TRBD1 TRBJ2-5 TRBV5-6
TGTGCCAGCAGTCGCGAAGGGGGCAGAAGCACCGGGGAGCTGTTTTTT CASSREGGRSTGELFF 16 - TRBD1 TRBJ2-2 TRBV27
TGTGCCAGCAGCTTTGGAGCCGGGACAGGGGGAGGAGATACGCAGTATTTT CASSFGAGTGGGDTQYF 17 once TRBD1 TRBJ2-3 TRBV11-2
TGTGCCAGCAGTGCACTTGGGGTGGACTATGGCTACACCTTC CASSALGVDYGYTF 14 once - TRBJ1-2 TRBV6-1
TGTGCCAGCAGCTTCATACAGGGTTCTTACAGCTATGGCTACACCTTC CASSFIQGSYSYGYTF 16 - - TRBJ1-2 TRBV5-6
TGCAGCGTTGTTCAGGGGAACGGGATCGGGGGAGAGACCCAGTACTTC CSVVQGNGIGGETQYF 16 - - TRBJ2-5 TRBV29-1
TGTGCCAGCAGCGTAGGGCCCCCGAGCTCCTACGAGCAGTACTTC CASSVGPPSSYEQYF 15 - - TRBJ2-7 TRBV9
TGTGCCAGCACGAAAACAGATACGCAGTATTTT CASTKTDTQYF 11 - - TRBJ2-3 TRBV2
TGTGCCAGCAGCTCTATAGCGGGGCACAATGAGCAGTTCTTC CASSSIAGHNEQFF 14 - TRBD2 TRBJ2-1 TRBV5-4
TGTGCCAGCATTCCAAGGCCCGATAGCAATCAGCCCCAGCATTTT CASIPRPDSNQPQHF 15 - - TRBJ1-5 TRBV6-1
TGCGCCAGCAAGGAGACTAGCGGGGGGGCGGCTAATGAGCAGTTCTTC CASKETSGGAANEQFF 16 - TRBD2 TRBJ2-1 TRBV5-1
TGTGCCAGCTCACAGGGGGCTTACGAGCAGTACTTC CASSQGAYEQYF 12 - TRBD1 TRBJ2-7 TRBV18
TGCGCCAGCAGTCCTGGGAGAGAGGCCTATGGCTACACCTTC CASSPGREAYGYTF 14 - - TRBJ1-2 TRBV5-1
TGTGCCACCAGCCCCCAAGCAGGGGGTCTACAGCCCCAGCATTTT CATSPQAGGLQPQHF 15 - TRBD1 TRBJ1-5 TRBV15
TGTGCCAGCAGACCGACAGGGAATAGCAATCAGCCCCAGCATTTT CASRPTGNSNQPQHF 15 - TRBD1 TRBJ1-5 TRBV2
TGTGCCACCAGCAGACGGGACAGGGGGCGTGCTGAAGCTTTCTTT CATSRRDRGRAEAFF 15 - TRBD1 TRBJ1-1 TRBV15
TGTGCCAGCAGCTTAGGACAGGGGGCGAGCGGCTACACCTTC CASSLGQGASGYTF 14 once TRBD1 TRBJ1-2 TRBV7-2
TGTGCCAGCAGTCTCTCTTGGGAGTTCCGAGTTTCTGGTGGCTACACCTTC CASSLSWEFRVSGGYTF 17 - - TRBJ1-2 TRBV27
TGTGCCAGCAGCTCGAACCGGGACCAGGATGAAAAACTGTTTTTT CASSSNRDQDEKLFF 15 - - TRBJ1-4 TRBV7-9
TGCGCCAGCAGCTTGGTGGCAGGGTCGTACGAGCAGTACTTC CASSLVAGSYEQYF 14 - - TRBJ2-7 TRBV5-1
TGCGCCAGCAGCTCGACTAGCGTAAGCACAGATACGCAGTATTTT CASSSTSVSTDTQYF 15 - TRBD2 TRBJ2-3 TRBV5-1
TGTGCCAGCTCACAACAGAATACCGGGGAGCTGTTTTTT CASSQQNTGELFF 13 - - TRBJ2-2 TRBV18
TGTGCCAGCAGGCGGACTAGCGGGGGGACTTTCGAGCAGTACTTC CASRRTSGGTFEQYF 15 - TRBD2 TRBJ2-7 TRBV7-6
TGTGCCAGCAGCCCCCGCGGGGGGGTAAACCAAGAGACCCAGTACTTC CASSPRGGVNQETQYF 16 - TRBD2 TRBJ2-5 TRBV11-2
TGTGCCAGCAGCCAAGTAGGGGGGGATGGCTACACCTTC CASSQVGGDGYTF 13 once - TRBJ1-2 TRBV14
TGTGCCGACCGGGACAGGTTTAGAAGTTCACCCCTCCACTTT CADRDRFRSSPLHF 14 - TRBD1 TRBJ1-6 TRBV2
TGTGCCAGCAGCTTACTTCAGGGGGTTGGTGGCTACACCTTC CASSLLQGVGGYTF 14 - TRBD1 TRBJ1-2 TRBV7-2
TGTGCCAGCAGCTTGGGGCAGGGGATAGCATATAATTCACCCCTCCACTTT CASSLGQGIAYNSPLHF 17 - - TRBJ1-6 TRBV5-6
TGTGCCAGCAGCTCCGGAAGATCCGCCGAGCAGTACTTC CASSSGRSAEQYF 13 medium-sized - TRBJ2-7 TRBV7-9
TGTGCCAGCAGAAAAGGACAGGGTGGCACCGGGGAGCTGTTTTTT CASRKGQGGTGELFF 15 - TRBD1 TRBJ2-2 TRBV28
TGCGCCAGCAGCCCCGAGGGACGGAGCTCTGGAAACACCATATATTTT CASSPEGRSSGNTIYF 16 - - TRBJ1-3 TRBV5-1
TGTGCCAGCAGTGTAGGGGGTGATCAGCCCCAGCATTTT CASSVGGDQPQHF 13 - - TRBJ1-5 TRBV6-1
TGTGCCAGCAGTTACTCTTCAGGGCGCAGCACTGAAGCTTTCTTT CASSYSSGRSTEAFF 15 - - TRBJ1-1 TRBV6-5
TGTGCCAGTAGCTTCGCGGACGAGCAGTACTTC CASSFADEQYF 11 - - TRBJ2-7 TRBV19
TGCGCCAGCAGCTTGGTAAACACAGGGGATTCACCCCTCCACTTT CASSLVNTGDSPLHF 15 - TRBD1 TRBJ1-6 TRBV5-1
TGTGCCAGCAGTACGGACAGGGACAGCACAGATACGCAGTATTTT CASSTDRDSTDTQYF 15 - TRBD1 TRBJ2-3 TRBV6-1
TGCAGCGTTGAAGATTTGGACTACCAAGAGACCCAGTACTTC CSVEDLDYQETQYF 14 once - TRBJ2-5 TRBV29-1
TGTGCCAGCAAGGGCGGTTATAATTCACCCCTCCACTTT CASKGGYNSPLHF 13 - - TRBJ1-6 TRBV28
TGTGCCAGCAGCCCAACGGTTGGGGGCGCAGCCTACAATGAGCAGTTCTTC CASSPTVGGAAYNEQFF 17 - - TRBJ2-1 TRBV5-6
TGTGCCAGCAGGGCCGACAGGGGGCCTGTCCAGCCCCAGCATTTT CASRADRGPVQPQHF 15 once TRBD1 TRBJ1-5 TRBV2
TGTGCCAGCAGCGTAGAAGCGGGGGGACCCCGCGAGCAGTACTTC CASSVEAGGPREQYF 15 once TRBD2 TRBJ2-7 TRBV9
TGCGCCAGCAGCTTGTTTGATCCCCGTGGCTACACCTTC CASSLFDPRGYTF 13 - - TRBJ1-2 TRBV5-1
TGTGCCAGAAGCTTGGCCTCCTGCACGGACAGGGACCAAGAGACCCAGTACTTC CARSLASCTDRDQETQYF 18 - TRBD1 TRBJ2-5 TRBV5-3
TGCGCCAGCAGCCTCGGACTTTCGAACACTGAAGCTTTCTTT CASSLGLSNTEAFF 14 few - TRBJ1-1 TRBV5-1
TGTGCCAGCAGCCTAAGTGCGGGGGGGCCCGGGGAGCTGTTTTTT CASSLSAGGPGELFF 15 - TRBD2 TRBJ2-2 TRBV7-2
TGTGCCAGCAGTTACGAGTACGACAGGGACAATCAGCCCCAGCATTTT CASSYEYDRDNQPQHF 16 few TRBD1 TRBJ1-5 TRBV6-5